The 6 T cell receptor beta chains given below trace back to one sample, sequenced in a study of glioma-infiltrating T cells. Amplification of TCR alpha and beta CDR3 regions from RNA used iRepertoire nested multiplex PCR. From the multiplex PCR reads, TCRdb called clonotypes with MiXCR, one entry per CDR3 protein. The sample records 20,000 to 25,000 distinct CDR3 sequences, roughly 25% being singletons. Sequencing was performed on glioma tissue, nonneoplastic brain tissue, or PBMCs (not recorded which). The receptor source for this set is a human donor with low-grade glioma or glioblastoma, undergoing nonglioma brain surgery, or in good health (not recorded which).

This clonotype has at least ten counts. This chain connects TRBV6-1 to TRBJ1-1; 7 bases are a match to TRBD1. The germline gives CDR1 MNHNS, CDR2 SASEGT. The V gene end was trimmed by 5 bases and the J gene end by 6 bases; junction bases not matched to a gene: 6. This CDR3 contains 13 residues. The CDR3 nucleotides read TGTGCCAGCAGTTTATCCGGGACAGCTGAAGCTTTCTTT. Translating gives CASSLSGTAEAFF.

Only a few counts were recorded for this clonotype. V is TRBV3-1 and J is TRBJ1-2; D is uncertain. Germline V CDR1 and CDR2: LGHDT, YNNKEL (reference sequence). The V and J ends lost 5 bases and 8 bases respectively, with 18 bases between them. CDR3 size: 14 residues. The CDR3 loop is CASSYEGELGGYTF. The CDR3 bases are TGTGCCAGCAGCTATGAGGGAGAATTGGGAGGCTACACCTTC.

In its sample, this clonotype was seen many times. This rearrangement joins TRBV4-3 to TRBJ2-1, with D possibly being TRBD1 (6 bases). The CDR3 runs to 16 residues. V was cut by 0 bases and J by 3 bases, with 12 bases left in between. From germline, CDR1 is LGHNA and CDR2 YSLEER. This chain's CDR3 is CASSQDWNRDYNEQFF. CDR3 in DNA: TGCGCCAGCAGCCAAGATTGGAACAGGGACTACAATGAGCAGTTCTTC.

As DNA, the CDR3 is TGTGCCAGCAGTTCACGGGGGGACCTAGGTGGCTACACCTTC. The encoded protein is CASSSRGDLGGYTF. This chain connects TRBV27 to TRBJ1-2, with D possibly matching TRBD1 (5 bases). CDR1 and CDR2 (germline): MNHEY, SMNVEV (reference sequence). V was clipped by 4 bases and J by 7 bases, with 16 bases between them. CDR3 length: 14 amino acids.

This clonotype is classed as medium-sized. The chain joins TRBV6-2 or TRBV6-3 to TRBJ1-1, with unresolved D. The V gene lost 2 bases and the J gene lost 1 base, with 5 bases spanning the gap. Germline CDR1 is MNHEY and CDR2 is SVGEGT. The length of the CDR3 is 13 residues. The DNA for the CDR3 is TGTGCCAGCAGTTACCGGGGGAACACTGAAGCTTTCTTT. Protein product: CASSYRGNTEAFF.

This clonotype turned up a few times. The chain joins TRBV7-8 to TRBJ1-5; a possible D gene is TRBD1 (6 bases). CDR1 is SGHVS and CDR2 is FQNEAQ in the germline V gene. The CDR3 is made up of 16 amino acids. The V and J ends lost 0 bases and 1 base respectively, with 10 bases between them. Here the CDR3 DNA reads TGTGCCAGCAGCTTAGCCAACAGGGCGAGCAATCAGCCCCAGCATTTT. Translating gives CASSLANRASNQPQHF.